This TCR beta chain originates from a study of shared clonotypes between healthy human individuals. Study results and limitations: A few donors showed sharing of approximately 5% of naive CD4 clonotypes.

The CDR3 extends over 15 amino acids. V lost 0 bases and J 8 bases, leaving 16 bases between the germline ends. The germline V gene has CDR1 MNHEY and CDR2 SVGAGI. Across several immunoSEQ plates, the genomic DNA of each subset was split evenly. The assay was immunoSEQ multiplex PCR, and TCRdb's table has in-frame clones only and misses some. Here the sample spans approximately 840,000 clones, 90% to 97% being singletons. With respect to this clone: Its specificity is not known.

Positively selected for CCR7, the CD45RO-negative cells used as naive CD8 cells excluded terminally differentiated effector memory CD45RA+ cells. All of the donors resided in Nashville, Tennessee, and each was a Caucasian adult. Sequencing input: naive CD8+ T cells sorted from blood. The chain joins TRBV6-5 to TRBJ1-2; D ambiguous. This receptor was taken from a man younger than 40 in good health. CDR3 sequence reads: CASSYSPETSDGYTF. CDR3 DNA: TGTGCCAGCAGTTACTCCCCGGAGACATCGGACGGCTACACCTTC.